A selection of T cell receptor beta chains follows, all from one sample in a study of blood T cell repertoires in COVID-19. Method: immunoSEQ multiplex PCR; TCRdb's copy keeps in-frame clones and lacks some. The data contain about 100,000 clones, about 80% of them seen just once; the ten biggest clones take up roughly 31%. Material for sequencing was peripheral blood. The receptors here all came from an older man with active or convalescent COVID-19. Both conserved end residues are part of each CDR3. The D gene is left open where the match is weak. For some rows the clone size is stated as once, few or many, or as a class when expanded; others skip it.

CSASLGQGSEQYF,TGCAGTGCTAGTTTGGGACAGGGGAGCGAGCAGTACTTC,TRBJ2-7,TRBD1,few,TRBV20-1,13
CASTLTGSTEAFF,TGTGCCAGCACCCTGACAGGAAGCACTGAAGCTTTCTTT,TRBJ1-1,-,few,TRBV6-5,13
CASSYNRGQETQYF,TGTGCCAGCAGTTACAACAGGGGCCAAGAGACCCAGTACTTC,TRBJ2-5,TRBD1,-,TRBV6-6,14
CASSLRDKNIQYF,TGTGCCAGTAGTTTGCGGGACAAAAACATTCAGTACTTC,TRBJ2-4,-,-,TRBV19,13
CASSHRLVLVGELFF,TGTGCCAGCAGCCATAGACTAGTTCTCGTCGGGGAGCTGTTTTTT,TRBJ2-2,-,few,TRBV3-1/TRBV3-2,15
CASIPTWTGSRDEQYF,TGCGCCAGCATTCCCACTTGGACAGGGTCGCGGGACGAGCAGTACTTC,TRBJ2-7,TRBD1,-,TRBV5-1,16
CATSASGLAGGSYNEQFF,TGTGCCACCAGTGCCTCAGGACTAGCGGGAGGGTCCTACAATGAGCAGTTCTTC,TRBJ2-1,TRBD2,-,TRBV24-1,18
CSVEGRGYEQYF,TGCAGCGTTGAAGGAAGGGGGTACGAGCAGTACTTC,TRBJ2-7,-,-,TRBV29-1,12
CASGAVASTDTQYF,TGTGCCAGCGGAGCGGTCGCTAGCACAGATACGCAGTATTTT,TRBJ2-3,-,-,TRBV27,14
CASKGSGRENEQYF,TGTGCCAGCAAAGGAAGCGGGAGAGAGAACGAGCAGTACTTC,TRBJ2-7,TRBD2,-,TRBV6-5,14
CASGPAGLSSYNEQFF,TGTGCCAGCGGCCCCGCCGGGTTGAGCTCCTACAATGAGCAGTTCTTC,TRBJ2-1,-,few,TRBV27,16
CASSFDSRTVGNSPLHF,TGTGCCAGCAGTTTCGACTCTCGGACAGTGGGCAATTCACCCCTCCACTTT,TRBJ1-6,-,once,TRBV27,17
CASSSASGPMADEQFF,TGCGCCAGCAGCTCCGCCTCGGGTCCCATGGCCGATGAGCAGTTCTTC,TRBJ2-1,-,-,TRBV5-1,16
CASSLQGPTVGETQYF,TGTGCCAGCTCACTCCAGGGTCCAACCGTGGGAGAGACCCAGTACTTC,TRBJ2-5,-,-,TRBV18,16
CASSISAGYTDTQYF,TGTGCCAGTAGTATTAGTGCGGGGTACACAGATACGCAGTATTTT,TRBJ2-3,-,-,TRBV19,15
CASRRQGEGPQHF,TGTGCCAGCAGACGACAGGGGGAAGGGCCCCAGCATTTT,TRBJ1-5,TRBD1,-,TRBV6-5,13
CASSLANGGPGYTF,TGTGCCAGCAGCTTGGCCAACGGGGGGCCTGGCTACACCTTC,TRBJ1-2,-,-,TRBV5-4,14